This T cell receptor (beta chain) was identified in a study of identical twins. Study-wide findings and caveats: Modelling underestimated the level of out-of-frame TCR alpha sharing observed in monozygotic twins.

This clonotype was recorded a few times. Its antigen is currently unknown. TCRdb analysed the 5' RACE reads with MiXCR anew, one entry per CDR3 protein. The sample holds just under 650,000 distinct CDR3 sequences, about 7% seen once. The donor group consisted entirely of healthy Caucasians. Trimming took 4 bases from V and 9 from J; bases not matched to a gene: 5. The CDR3 contains 13 residues. The data also belong to a second study, concerning yellow fever vaccine responses in identical twins. That source reports: It has been reported that, in twins, the vaccine T cell response seemed partly convergent and partly personalized.

The clonotype originates from a young woman in good health. The rearrangement joins TRBV12-3 or TRBV12-4 to TRBJ2-2, with 7 bases identical to TRBD1. Specimen: PBMCs. The CDR3 is CASSSRQGWELFF. The CDR3 DNA sequence: TGTGCCAGCAGTTCAAGACAGGGATGGGAGCTGTTTTTT.